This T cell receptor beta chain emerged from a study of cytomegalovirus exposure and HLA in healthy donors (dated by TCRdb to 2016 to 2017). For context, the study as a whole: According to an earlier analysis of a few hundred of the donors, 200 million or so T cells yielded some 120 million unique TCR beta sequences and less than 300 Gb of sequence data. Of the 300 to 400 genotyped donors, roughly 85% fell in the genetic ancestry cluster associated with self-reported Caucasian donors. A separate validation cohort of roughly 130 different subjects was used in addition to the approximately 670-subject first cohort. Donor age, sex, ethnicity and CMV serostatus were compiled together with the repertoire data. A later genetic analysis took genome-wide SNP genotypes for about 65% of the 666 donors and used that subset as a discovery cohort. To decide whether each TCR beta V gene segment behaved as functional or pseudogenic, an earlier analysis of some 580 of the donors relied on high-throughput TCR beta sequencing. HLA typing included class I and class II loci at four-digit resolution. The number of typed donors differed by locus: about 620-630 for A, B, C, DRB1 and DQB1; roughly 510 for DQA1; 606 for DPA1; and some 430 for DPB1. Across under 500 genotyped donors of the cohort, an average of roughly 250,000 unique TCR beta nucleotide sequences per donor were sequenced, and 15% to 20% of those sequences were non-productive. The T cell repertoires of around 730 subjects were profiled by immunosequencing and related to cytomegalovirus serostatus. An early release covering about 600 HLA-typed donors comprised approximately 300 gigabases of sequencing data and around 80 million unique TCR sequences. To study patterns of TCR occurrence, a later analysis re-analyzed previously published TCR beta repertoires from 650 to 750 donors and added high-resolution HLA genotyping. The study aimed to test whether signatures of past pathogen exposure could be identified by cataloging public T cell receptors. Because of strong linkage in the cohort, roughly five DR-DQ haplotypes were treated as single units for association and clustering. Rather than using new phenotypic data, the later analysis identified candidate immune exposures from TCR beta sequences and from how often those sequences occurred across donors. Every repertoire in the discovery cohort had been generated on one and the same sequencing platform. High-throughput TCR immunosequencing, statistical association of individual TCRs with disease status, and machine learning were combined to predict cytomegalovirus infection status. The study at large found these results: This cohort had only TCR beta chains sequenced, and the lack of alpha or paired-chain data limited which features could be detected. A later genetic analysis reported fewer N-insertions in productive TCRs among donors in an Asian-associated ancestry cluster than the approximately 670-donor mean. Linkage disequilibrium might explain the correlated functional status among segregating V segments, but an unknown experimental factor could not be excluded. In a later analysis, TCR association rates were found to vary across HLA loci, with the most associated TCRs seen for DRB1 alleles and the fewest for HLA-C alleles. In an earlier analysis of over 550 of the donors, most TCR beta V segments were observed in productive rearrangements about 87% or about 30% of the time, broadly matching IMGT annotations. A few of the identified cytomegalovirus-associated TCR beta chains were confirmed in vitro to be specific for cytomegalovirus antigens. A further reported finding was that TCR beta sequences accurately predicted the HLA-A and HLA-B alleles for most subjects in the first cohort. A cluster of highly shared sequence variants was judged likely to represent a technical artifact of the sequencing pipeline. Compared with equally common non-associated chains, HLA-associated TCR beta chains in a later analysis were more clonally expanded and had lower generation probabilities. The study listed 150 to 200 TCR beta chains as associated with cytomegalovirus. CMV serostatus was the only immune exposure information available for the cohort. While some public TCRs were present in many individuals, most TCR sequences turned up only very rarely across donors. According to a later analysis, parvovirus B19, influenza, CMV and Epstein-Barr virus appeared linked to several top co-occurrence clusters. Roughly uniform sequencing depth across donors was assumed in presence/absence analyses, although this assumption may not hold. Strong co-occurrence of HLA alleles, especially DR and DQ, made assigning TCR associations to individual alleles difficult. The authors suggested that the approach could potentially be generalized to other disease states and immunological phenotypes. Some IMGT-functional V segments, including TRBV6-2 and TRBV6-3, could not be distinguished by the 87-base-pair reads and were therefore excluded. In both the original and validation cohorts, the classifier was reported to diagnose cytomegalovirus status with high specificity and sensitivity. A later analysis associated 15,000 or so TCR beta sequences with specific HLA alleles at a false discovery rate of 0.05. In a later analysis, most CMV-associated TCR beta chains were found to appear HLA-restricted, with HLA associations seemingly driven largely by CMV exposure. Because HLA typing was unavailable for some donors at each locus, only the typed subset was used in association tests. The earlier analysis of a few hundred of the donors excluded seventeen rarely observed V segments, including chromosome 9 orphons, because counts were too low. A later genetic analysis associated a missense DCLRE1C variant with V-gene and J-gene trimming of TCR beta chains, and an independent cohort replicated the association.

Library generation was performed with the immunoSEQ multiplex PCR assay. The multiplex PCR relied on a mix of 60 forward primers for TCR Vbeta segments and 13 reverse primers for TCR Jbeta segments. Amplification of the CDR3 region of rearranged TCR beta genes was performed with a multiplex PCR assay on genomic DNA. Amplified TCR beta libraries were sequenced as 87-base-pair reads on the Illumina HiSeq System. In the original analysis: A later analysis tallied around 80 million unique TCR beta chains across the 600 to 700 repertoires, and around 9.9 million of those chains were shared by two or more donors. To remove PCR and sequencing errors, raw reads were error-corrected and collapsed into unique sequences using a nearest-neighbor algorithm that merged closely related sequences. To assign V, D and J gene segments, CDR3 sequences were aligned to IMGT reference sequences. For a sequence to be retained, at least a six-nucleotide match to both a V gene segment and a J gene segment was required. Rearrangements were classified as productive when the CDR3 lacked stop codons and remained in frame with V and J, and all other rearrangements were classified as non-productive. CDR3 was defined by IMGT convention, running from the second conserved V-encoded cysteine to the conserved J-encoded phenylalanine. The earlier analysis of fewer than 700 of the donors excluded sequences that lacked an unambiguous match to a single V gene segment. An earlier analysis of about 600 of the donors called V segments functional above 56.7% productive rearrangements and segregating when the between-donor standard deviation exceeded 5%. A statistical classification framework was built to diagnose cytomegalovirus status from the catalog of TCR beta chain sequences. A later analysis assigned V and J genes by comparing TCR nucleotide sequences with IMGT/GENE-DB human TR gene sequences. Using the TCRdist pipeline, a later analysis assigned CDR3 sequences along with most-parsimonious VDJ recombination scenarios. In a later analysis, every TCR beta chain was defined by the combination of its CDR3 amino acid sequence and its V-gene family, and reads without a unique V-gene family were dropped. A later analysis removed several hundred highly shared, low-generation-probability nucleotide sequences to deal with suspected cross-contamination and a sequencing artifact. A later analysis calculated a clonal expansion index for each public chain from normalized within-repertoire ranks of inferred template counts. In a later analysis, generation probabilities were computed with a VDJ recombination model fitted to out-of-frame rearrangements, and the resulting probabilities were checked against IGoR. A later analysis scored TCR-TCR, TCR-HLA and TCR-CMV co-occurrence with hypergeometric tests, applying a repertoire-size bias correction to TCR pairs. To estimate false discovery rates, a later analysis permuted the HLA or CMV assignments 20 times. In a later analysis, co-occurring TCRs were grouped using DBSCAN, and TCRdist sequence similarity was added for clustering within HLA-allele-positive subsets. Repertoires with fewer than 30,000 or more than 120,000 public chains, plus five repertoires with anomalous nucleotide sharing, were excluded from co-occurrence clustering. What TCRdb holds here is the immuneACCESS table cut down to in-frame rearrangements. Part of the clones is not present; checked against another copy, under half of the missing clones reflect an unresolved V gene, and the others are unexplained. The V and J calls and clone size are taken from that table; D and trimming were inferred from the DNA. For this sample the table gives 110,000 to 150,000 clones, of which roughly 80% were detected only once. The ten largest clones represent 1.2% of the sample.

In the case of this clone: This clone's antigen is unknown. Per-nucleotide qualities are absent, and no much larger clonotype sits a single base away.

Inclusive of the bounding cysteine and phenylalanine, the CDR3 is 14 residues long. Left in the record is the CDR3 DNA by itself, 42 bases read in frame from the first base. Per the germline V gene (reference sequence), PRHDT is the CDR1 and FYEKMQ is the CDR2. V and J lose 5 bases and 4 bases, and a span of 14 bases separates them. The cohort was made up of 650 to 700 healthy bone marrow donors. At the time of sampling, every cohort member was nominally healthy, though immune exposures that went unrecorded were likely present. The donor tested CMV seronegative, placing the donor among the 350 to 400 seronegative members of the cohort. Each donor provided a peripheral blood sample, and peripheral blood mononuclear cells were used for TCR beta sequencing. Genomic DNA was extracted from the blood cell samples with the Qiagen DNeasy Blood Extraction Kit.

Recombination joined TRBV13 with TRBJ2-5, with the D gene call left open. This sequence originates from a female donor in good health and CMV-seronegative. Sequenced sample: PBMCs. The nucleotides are TGTGCCAGCAGCCCCCCGGCAGGCAGAGAGACCCAGTACTTC. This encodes CASSPPAGRETQYF.